The clone carrying this T cell receptor (beta chain) was detected only once. Antigen specificity is unknown. Once RNA had been extracted, it was reverse transcribed into cDNA to act as the sequencing template. Only in-frame clones appear in the TCRdb table, and some are missing; sequencing was by immunoSEQ multiplex PCR. The repertoire has hundreds of thousands of clones, roughly 50% of them found once; the top ten carry more than 1.5%. This sample stems from a study of CD8+ T cells in alopecia areata. Study results and caveats: The link between baseline CD8+ expansion and response remains uncertain with one nonresponder. In patients, TCRs were shared less clearly than in mice, and HLA may possibly be involved.

The junction had 7 bases not matched to a gene; V was cut back by 4 bases and J by 7 bases. The germline gives CDR1 SNHLY, CDR2 FYNNEI. The CDR3 totals 14 residues. Specified treatment: oral pan-JAK inhibitor, 5-10 mg twice daily. Source: CD4+ T cells sorted from blood, taken at week 24, from a patient treated with tofacitinib. This chain uses TRBV2 with TRBJ2-7, with 10 bases lining up with TRBD2. The TCR was taken from a human donor with alopecia areata. CDR3 nucleotides: TGTGCCAGCAGTGCAACTAGCGGGGTAGGAGAGCAGTACTTC. Translation: CASSATSGVGEQYF. Full variable domain (outside the CDR3, taken from reference TRBV2 and TRBJ2-7): EPEVTQTPSHQVTQMGQEVILRCVPISNHLYFYWYRQILGQKVEFLVSFYNNEISEKSEIFDDQFSVERPDGSNFTLKIRSTKLEDSAMYFCASSATSGVGEQYFGPGTRLTVT.